Presented here are 22 T cell receptor beta chains from one specimen sequenced in a study of CD4 T cells in relation to SARS-CoV-2 and coronaviruses. For these receptors, no antigen is known. Measured with immunoSEQ multiplex PCR; TCRdb has only the in-frame clones, and not every one. The sample consists of 37,000 or so clones, 82% of them appearing once. Sequencing was done on a sample of naive CD4+ T cells from PBMCs, cultured in vitro. Subset described: naive CD4+ T cells isolated by negative enrichment. The source is an adult with COVID-19.

V usage is TRBV6-5 and J usage is TRBJ1-5, with 8 nucleotides matching TRBD1. The germline CDR1 and CDR2 sequences are MNHEY and SVGAGI. There are 13 residues in the CDR3. J gave up 6 bases and V 8 bases, and 6 bases lay outside the gene matches. The CDR3 sequence is CASLDREGQPQHF. CDR3 DNA: TGTGCCAGCCTGGACAGGGAGGGTCAGCCCCAGCATTTT.

The V call is TRBV6-5, the J call TRBJ1-2, with 7 nucleotides matching TRBD1. Germline assignment: CDR1 MNHEY and CDR2 SVGAGI. The CDR3 covers 13 residues. V was pared by 7 bases and J by 7 bases, with 9 bases of the junction left unmatched. The DNA for the CDR3 is TGTGCCAGCATGAGGGGGCCTTCGGGTGGCTACACCTTC. Protein sequence: CASMRGPSGGYTF.

V and J are TRBV18 and TRBJ2-5; TRBD1 or TRBD2 may be the D gene (5 bases each). This CDR3 spans 15 amino acids. Germline CDR1 and CDR2: KGHSH and LQKENI. Trimming stripped 0 bases from V and 2 bases from J, with 10 bases between. The DNA for the CDR3 is TGTGCCAGCTCACCACCGGGGACGACACAAGAGACCCAGTACTTC. This gives the protein CASSPPGTTQETQYF. The whole variable domain, filled in from reference TRBV18 and TRBJ2-5, reads NAGVMQNPRHLVRRRGQEARLRCSPMKGHSHVYWYRQLPEEGLKFMVYLQKENIIDESGMPKERFSAEFPKEGPSILRIQQVVRGDSAAYFCASSPPGTTQETQYFGPGTRLLVL.

This chain uses TRBV5-4 with TRBJ2-5; D might be TRBD2 (6 bases). Trimming removed 2 bases at V and 7 bases at J, with 24 bases between. The length of the CDR3 is 17 residues. Germline V lookup: CDR1 SGHNT, CDR2 YYREEE (reference sequence). The CDR3 DNA follows: TGTGCCAGCAGCTTTCCGAACAGACGGGACGGGGGAGGGACCCAGTACTTC. Translation gives CASSFPNRRDGGGTQYF.

The rearrangement links TRBV6-6 to TRBJ2-1; D is possibly TRBD2 (6 bases). CDR3 size: 12 residues. Germline V lookup: CDR1 MNHNY, CDR2 SVGAGI (reference sequence). The V gene lost 6 bases and the J gene lost 10 bases, with 13 bases spanning the gap. CDR3 sequence reads: CASRPGRLEQFF. The DNA of the CDR3 is TGTGCCAGCAGACCCGGGAGACTCGAGCAGTTCTTC.

The chain is built from TRBV7-8 and TRBJ2-1, with 7 bases fitting TRBD2. The CDR3 is made up of 16 amino acids. Germline-derived CDR1 and CDR2 are SGHVS and FQNEAQ. The V gene end was trimmed by 5 bases and the J gene end by 8 bases; junction bases not matched to a gene: 15. The DNA for the CDR3 is TGTGCCAGCAGCCCAGTTAGGAGGCGGGAGTCCTATGAGCAGTTCTTC. Translating it yields CASSPVRRRESYEQFF.

The chain employs TRBV7-2 and TRBJ2-5; 10 bases align to TRBD2. Germline values: CDR1 SGHTA, CDR2 FQGNSA. This CDR3 is 15 amino acids long. V shed 5 bases and J 5 bases; nucleotides not matched to a gene: 8. Here the CDR3 reads CASSPRTSGGETQYF. DNA for the CDR3: TGTGCCAGCAGCCCCCGGACTAGCGGAGGGGAGACCCAGTACTTC.

CDR3 region: CATETGVAGNTIYF. The DNA of the CDR3 is TGTGCCACGGAGACAGGGGTAGCAGGAAACACCATATATTTT. The V gene is TRBV10-3, the J gene TRBJ1-3; TRBD1 agrees at 8 bases. With 10 bases clipped from V and 4 bases from J, the junction kept 9 bases outside the gene matches. Germline CDR1 is ENHRY and CDR2 is SYGVKD. The CDR3 is 14 amino acids.

This sequence joins TRBV5-4 and TRBJ2-1, with TRBD2 identical over 14 bases. The V gene's germline CDR1 is SGHNT and CDR2 YYREEE (reference sequence). This CDR3 is 15 amino acids long. V lost 4 bases and J lost 10; bases outside the gene matches: 7. The CDR3 protein is CASSPGTSGSGEQFF. The CDR3 coding sequence is TGTGCCAGCAGCCCAGGGACTAGCGGGAGCGGGGAGCAGTTCTTC.

The CDR3 protein is CASSSQGSLEKLFF. Here the CDR3 DNA reads TGTGCCAGCAGTTCCCAAGGATCGCTTGAAAAACTGTTTTTT. This chain links TRBV6-1 with TRBJ1-4; D not certain. Germline values: CDR1 MNHNS, CDR2 SASEGT. Trimming shortened V by 5 bases and J by 7 bases, and 14 bases separated the two germline ends. The CDR3 consists of 14 residues.

This chain links TRBV5-1 with TRBJ2-1; D unresolved. CDR1 and CDR2 (germline): SGHRS, YFSETQ. This CDR3 contains 16 residues. V lost 4 bases to trimming and J lost 0 bases, with 14 bases between them. CDR3 bases: TGCGCCAGCAGCCCATACTCCCCGAGCTCCTACAATGAGCAGTTCTTC. This encodes CASSPYSPSSYNEQFF.

The chain is built from TRBV2 and TRBJ1-1, with D possibly matching TRBD1 (6 bases). Germline V lookup: CDR1 SNHLY, CDR2 FYNNEI. The CDR3 has 13 amino acids. V was shortened by 4 bases and J by 1 base, with 7 bases between the two germline ends. The CDR3 is CASSGTANTEAFF. The CDR3 region has the DNA TGTGCCAGCAGTGGGACAGCGAACACTGAAGCTTTCTTT. Based on the CDR3 plus reference TRBV2 and TRBJ1-1, the full variable domain is EPEVTQTPSHQVTQMGQEVILRCVPISNHLYFYWYRQILGQKVEFLVSFYNNEISEKSEIFDDQFSVERPDGSNFTLKIRSTKLEDSAMYFCASSGTANTEAFFGQGTRLTVV.

In this sample, this clone turned up once. In DNA, the CDR3 is TGTGCCAGCAGCGTAACCCCAGGGTATGAGGAGACCCAGTACTTC. The encoded protein is CASSVTPGYEETQYF. The J gene is TRBJ2-5, the V gene TRBV9, with D possibly being TRBD1 (5 bases). Germline loops: CDR1 SGDLS, CDR2 YYNGEE. With 1 base removed from V and 5 bases from J, the gap between germline ends came to 15 bases. This CDR3 has 15 residues.

This clone appeared a single time. The chain employs TRBV25-1 and TRBJ1-4, with 9 bases that match TRBD1. Germline V gives CDR1 MGHDK, CDR2 SYGVNS. The CDR3 loop spans 15 amino acids. J gave up 4 bases and V 3 bases, and 3 bases lay outside the gene matches. CDR3 region: CASSDPGQGNEKLFF. DNA of the CDR3: TGTGCCAGCAGTGACCCGGGACAGGGTAATGAAAAACTGTTTTTT.

The V call is TRBV7-2, the J call TRBJ2-1; maybe TRBD2 (6 bases). The ends were cut back, 2 bases at V and 6 bases at J, with 14 bases in the middle. The CDR3 has 15 amino acids. Per the germline V gene, CDR1 is SGHTA and CDR2 is FQGNSA. CDR3 residues: CASSLLEGPPNEQFF. CDR3 nucleotide sequence: TGTGCCAGCAGCTTACTGGAGGGCCCCCCCAATGAGCAGTTCTTC.

The chain uses TRBV7-2 and TRBJ2-3, with no clear D. Trimming shortened V by 5 bases and J by 6 bases, and 9 bases separated the two germline ends. The CDR3 loop spans 12 amino acids. The germline V gene encodes CDR1 SGHTA and CDR2 FQGNSA. This CDR3 is CASSPDFDTQYF. Written as DNA, the CDR3 is TGTGCCAGCAGCCCCGACTTTGATACGCAGTATTTT.

The chain has TRBV30 and TRBJ2-3; no reliable D call. V was shortened by 2 bases and J by 0 bases, with 15 bases between the two germline ends. The length of the CDR3 is 16 residues. Germline values: CDR1 GTSNPN, CDR2 SVGIG (reference sequence). CDR3 sequence: CAWSPEVYTSTDTQYF. CDR3 sequence (DNA): TGTGCCTGGAGTCCAGAGGTCTACACTAGCACAGATACGCAGTATTTT.

The CDR3, as DNA: TGTGCCAGCAGCTTAGGGGGGGGCAGGGCAACCTACAATGAGCAGTTCTTC. This codes for CASSLGGGRATYNEQFF. The chain links TRBV13 to TRBJ2-1, with D perhaps given as TRBD1 or TRBD2 (6 bases each). The ends were cut back, 0 bases at V and 2 bases at J, with 14 bases in the middle. The CDR3 spans 17 residues. CDR1 and CDR2 (germline): PRHDT, FYEKMQ (reference sequence).

This sequence joins TRBV6-5 and TRBJ2-3; TRBD2 agrees at 8 bases. Germline V CDR1 and CDR2: MNHEY, SVGAGI. Losses at the gene ends were 6 bases for V and 4 bases for J; bases not matched to a gene: 9. The CDR3 is made up of 15 amino acids. The CDR3 here is CASRNPAGDSDTQYF. The CDR3 nucleotides read TGTGCCAGCAGAAACCCAGCGGGAGACTCAGATACGCAGTATTTT.

The V call is TRBV7-2, the J call TRBJ2-5, with 13 bases aligning to TRBD2. V lost 5 bases to trimming and J lost 5 bases; unmatched junction nucleotides: 8. The CDR3 runs 16 residues. Germline lookup yields CDR1 SGHTA and CDR2 FQGNSA. In DNA, the CDR3 is TGTGCCAGCAGCGTACTAGCGGGAGGGCCGACGGAGACCCAGTACTTC. This encodes CASSVLAGGPTETQYF. The complete variable domain, with remaining parts taken from reference TRBV7-2 and TRBJ2-5, reads GAGVSQSPSNKVTEKGKDVELRCDPISGHTALYWYRQSLGQGLEFLIYFQGNSAPDKSGLPSDRFSAERTGGSVSTLTIQRTQQEDSAVYLCASSVLAGGPTETQYFGPGTRLLVL.

The sample holds a few counts of this clone. CDR3 nucleotides: TGTGCCAGCAGTCAGGGACTAGCGGGATCCTACGAGCAGTACTTC. This codes for CASSQGLAGSYEQYF. V is TRBV11-2 and J is TRBJ2-7; 13 bases fit TRBD2. J was trimmed by 1 base and V by 6 bases; bases with no gene match: 3. The CDR3 covers 15 residues. The germline V gene encodes CDR1 SGHAT and CDR2 FQNNGV.

The chain uses TRBV19 and TRBJ2-5, with 10 bases aligning to TRBD2. Germline CDR1 reads LNHDA; CDR2 reads SQIVND (reference sequence). This CDR3 comprises 14 residues. After removal of 5 bases from V and 4 bases from J, the junction contained 4 bases not matched to a gene. The CDR3 nucleotides are TGTGCCAGTAGTCGTACTAGCGGGACAGAGACCCAGTACTTC. Protein product: CASSRTSGTETQYF.